This paragraph reports one T cell receptor beta chain. Its antigen remains unknown. At deep level, the assay was performed. Profiled with immunoSEQ multiplex PCR; TCRdb holds only in-frame clones, not every one. The table has some 580,000 clones, less than 98% seen once. This CDR3 has 13 amino acids. The V gene's germline CDR1 is ENHRY and CDR2 SYGVKD. V lost 4 bases, J lost 7 bases, and 10 bases lay in between. These data come from a study of shared clonotypes between healthy human individuals. Study outcomes and limitations: Sorted-subset sequencing, rarefaction showed, was incomplete despite large depth. Among donors, the sharing of clonotypes was expected to be influenced by sequencing depth. Naive subsets generally exceeded memory subsets in estimated richness.

The J gene is TRBJ1-4, the V gene TRBV10-3; D is perhaps TRBD1 (6 bases). The sequencing input was naive CD4+ T cells sorted from blood. Subset reported: CD45RA+ positively selected. The source of this sequence is a woman aged 25 to 39 in good health. CDR3 region: CAISGGGGEKLFF. The CDR3 bases are TGTGCCATCAGTGGAGGGGGTGGTGAAAAACTGTTTTTT.